This T cell receptor beta chain was observed in a study of neoadjuvant anti-PD-1 for oral cavity cancer. The time point: after neoadjuvant nivolumab, at surgical resection. Stage II-IVA oral cavity squamous cell carcinoma was new and untreated by systemic or radiation therapy. The V and J ends lost 5 bases and 10 bases, in that order; junction bases with no gene match: 5. The CDR3 is 13 amino acids. The germline CDR1 and CDR2 sequences are MNHEY and SMNVEV (reference sequence). PBMC libraries mostly used about 450 ng of input genomic DNA, with six replicates per sample. Here immunoSEQ multiplex PCR was the method, and the copy in TCRdb shows in-frame clones only, minus some. Of over 65,000 clones listed, 85% to 90% are singletons.

The material sequenced was PBMCs, taken after nivolumab (anti-PD-1) treatment. The chain has TRBV27 and TRBJ1-1; TRBD1 aligns across 12 bases. The receptor was derived from a person between 35 and 79 years old with oral cavity squamous cell carcinoma. This CDR3 is CASSPRDRGRAFF. The DNA for the CDR3 is TGTGCCAGCAGTCCACGGGACAGGGGGCGAGCTTTCTTT.